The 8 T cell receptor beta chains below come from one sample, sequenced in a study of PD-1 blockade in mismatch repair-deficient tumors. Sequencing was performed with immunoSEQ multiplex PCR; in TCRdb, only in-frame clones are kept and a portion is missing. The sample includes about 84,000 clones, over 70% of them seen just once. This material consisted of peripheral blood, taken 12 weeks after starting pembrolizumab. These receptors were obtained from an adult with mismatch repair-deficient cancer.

The CDR3 sequence: CASRPLQSNYGYTF. DNA of the CDR3: TGTGCCAGCAGACCACTCCAGAGTAACTATGGCTACACCTTC. The V call is TRBV2, the J call TRBJ1-2, with D unclear. Germline values: CDR1 SNHLY, CDR2 FYNNEI. The CDR3 runs to 14 residues. Deletions cut 6 bases from V and 1 base from J, with 12 bases between.

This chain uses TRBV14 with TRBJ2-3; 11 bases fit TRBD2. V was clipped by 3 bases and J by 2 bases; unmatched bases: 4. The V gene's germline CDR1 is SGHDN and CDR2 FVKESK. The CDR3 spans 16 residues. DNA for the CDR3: TGTGCCAGCAGCCAGCAGGGACTAGCGGACACAGATACGCAGTATTTT. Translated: CASSQQGLADTDTQYF.

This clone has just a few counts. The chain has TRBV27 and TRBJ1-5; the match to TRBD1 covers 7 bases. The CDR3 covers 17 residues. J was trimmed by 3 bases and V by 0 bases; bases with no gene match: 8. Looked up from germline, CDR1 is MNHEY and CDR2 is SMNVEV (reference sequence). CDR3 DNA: TGTGCCAGCAGTTTATCCGGCCCCAGGGGGATCAATCAGCCCCAGCATTTT. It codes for CASSLSGPRGINQPQHF.

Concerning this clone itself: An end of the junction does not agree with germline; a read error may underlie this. CDR3 sequence reads: CASSLTSGASFNEQFF. In DNA, the CDR3 is TGTGCCAGCAGCTTGACTAGCGGAGCCTCCTTCAATGAGCAGTTCTTC. The chain joins TRBV5-4 to TRBJ2-1; 8 bases line up with TRBD2. Germline V gives CDR1 SGHNT, CDR2 YYREEE (reference sequence). The CDR3 is made up of 16 amino acids.

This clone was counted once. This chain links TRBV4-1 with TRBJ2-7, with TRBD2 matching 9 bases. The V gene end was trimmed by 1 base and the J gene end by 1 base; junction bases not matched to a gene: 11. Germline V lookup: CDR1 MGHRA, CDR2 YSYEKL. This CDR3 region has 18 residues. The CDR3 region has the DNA TGCGCCAGCAGCCAAGGGACCTCTAGCGGGATAGGGTCCTACGAGCAGTACTTC. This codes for CASSQGTSSGIGSYEQYF.

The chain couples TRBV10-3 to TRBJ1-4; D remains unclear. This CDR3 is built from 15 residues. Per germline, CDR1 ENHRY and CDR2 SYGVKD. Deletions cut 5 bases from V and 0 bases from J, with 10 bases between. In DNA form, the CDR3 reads TGTGCCATCAGTAAGACCGGTGCAACTAATGAAAAACTGTTTTTT. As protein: CAISKTGATNEKLFF.

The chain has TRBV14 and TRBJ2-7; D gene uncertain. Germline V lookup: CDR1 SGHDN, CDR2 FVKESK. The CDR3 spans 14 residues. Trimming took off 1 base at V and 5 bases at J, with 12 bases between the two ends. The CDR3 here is CASSQANSLNEQYF. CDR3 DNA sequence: TGTGCCAGCAGCCAAGCGAACAGCCTGAACGAGCAGTACTTC.

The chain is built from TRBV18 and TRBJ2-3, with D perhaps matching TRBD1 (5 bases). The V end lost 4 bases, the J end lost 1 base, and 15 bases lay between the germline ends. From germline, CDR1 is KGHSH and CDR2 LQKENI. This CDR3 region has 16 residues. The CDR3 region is CASSLMTVLGTDTQYF. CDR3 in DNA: TGTGCCAGCTCACTTATGACAGTATTGGGCACAGATACGCAGTATTTT.